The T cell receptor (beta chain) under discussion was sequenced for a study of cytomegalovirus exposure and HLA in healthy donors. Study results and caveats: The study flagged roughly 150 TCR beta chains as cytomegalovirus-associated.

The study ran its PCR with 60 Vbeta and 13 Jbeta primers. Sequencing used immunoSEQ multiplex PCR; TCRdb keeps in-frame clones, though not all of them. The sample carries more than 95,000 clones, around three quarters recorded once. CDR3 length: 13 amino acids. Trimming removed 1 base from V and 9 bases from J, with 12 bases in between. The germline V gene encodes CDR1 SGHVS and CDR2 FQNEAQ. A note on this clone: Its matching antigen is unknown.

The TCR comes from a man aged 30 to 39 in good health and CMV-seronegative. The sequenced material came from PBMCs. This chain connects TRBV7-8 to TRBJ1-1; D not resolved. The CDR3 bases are TGTGCCAGCAGCTTAGAACAGAAAACAAAAGCTTTCTTT. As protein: CASSLEQKTKAFF.